The TCR beta chain described here comes from a study of cytomegalovirus exposure and HLA in healthy donors. CDR1 and CDR2 from the germline V gene are LNHNV and YYDKDF (reference sequence). V was trimmed by 0 bases and J by 13 bases, leaving 13 bases between them. The CDR3 covers 13 residues. Points from the study as a whole: Around 160 TCR beta chains were listed as cytomegalovirus-associated. The dataset shows that most TCR sequences were rare, while some public TCRs occurred in many donors.

Turning to this clone: The antigen is unknown.

Assay: immunoSEQ multiplex PCR; the TCRdb copy retains only in-frame clones and omits some. This table has over 120,000 clones, roughly 90% appearing once. Material for sequencing was PBMCs. This TCR was sampled from a man between 18 and 35 years old in good health and CMV-seropositive. This rearrangement joins TRBV15 to TRBJ1-3; D remains ambiguous. CDR3 nucleotide sequence: TGTGCCACCAGCAGAGAACGTCTGACGGGAATATATTTT. This translates into CATSRERLTGIYF.